Presented here are 9 T cell receptor beta chains from one specimen sequenced in a study of T cell repertoires in cytomegalovirus infection. Which antigens these TCRs recognize remains unknown. One entry per CDR3 protein, called by TCRdb with MiXCR from the reads. The sample consists of around 710,000 distinct CDR3 sequences, 29% of them appearing once. Sequencing used cultured CD8+ T cells from PBMCs, obtained from culture after CMV antigen stimulation. The source is a human donor in good health (CMV status not recorded). Some clones in this sample may be carry-over from other donors' samples.

There are a few counts of this clonotype. The genes are TRBV19 and TRBJ2-2; D is possibly TRBD1 (6 bases). Germline-derived CDR1 and CDR2 are LNHDA and SQIVND (reference sequence). Trimming shortened V by 8 bases and J by 0 bases, and 13 bases separated the two germline ends. This CDR3 contains 15 residues. The CDR3 region is CASSLDRTNTGELFF. The CDR3 nucleotides are TGTGCCAGTTCGTTGGACAGAACGAACACCGGGGAGCTGTTTTTT.

V and J are TRBV10-3 and TRBJ1-2; weak D call: TRBD1 (5 bases). CDR3 length: 14 residues. V lost 3 bases and J lost 6, with 14 bases in between. Germline V gene lookup returns CDR1 ENHRY and CDR2 SYGVKD. DNA of the CDR3: TGTGCCATCAGTGAAGGGACGGACTATGATGGCTACACCTTC. Translating gives CAISEGTDYDGYTF.

The genes are TRBV7-9 and TRBJ2-4; 11 bases are shared with TRBD2. The CDR3 is 18 residues long. Germline CDR1 SEHNR, CDR2 FQNEAQ (reference sequence). The ends lost 4 bases at V and 0 bases at J; junction bases unmatched: 8. The CDR3 nucleotides read TGTGCCAGCAGCTCGACTAGCGGGATGGGTTTAGCCAAAAACATTCAGTACTTC. This gives the protein CASSSTSGMGLAKNIQYF.

The chain links TRBV6-5 to TRBJ1-6; D remains unclear. Between the trimmed V and J ends, which lost 6 bases and 15 bases, there was a span of 21 bases. The CDR3 is 14 amino acids. Germline values: CDR1 MNHEY, CDR2 SVGAGI. CDR3 sequence reads: CASRKRVWPRVLHF. The CDR3 DNA is TGTGCCAGCAGGAAACGGGTGTGGCCTCGGGTCCTCCACTTT.

This clonotype appeared many times. The chain combines TRBV7-9 with TRBJ2-2, with TRBD1 identical over 8 bases. V was clipped by 6 bases and J by 3 bases; unmatched bases: 15. The CDR3 is 18 amino acids. Germline V CDR1 and CDR2: SEHNR, FQNEAQ (reference sequence). In DNA form, the CDR3 reads TGTGCCAGCAGTTACCGGGACAGGATTTTCGGCGACACCGGGGAGCTGTTTTTT. Amino acids: CASSYRDRIFGDTGELFF.

This clonotype was recorded a few times. This CDR3 is CASHTRDNGNTIYF. CDR3 DNA: TGTGCCAGCCATACCCGGGACAACGGAAACACCATATATTTT. The chain joins TRBV19 to TRBJ1-3; D perhaps matches TRBD1 (6 bases). The CDR3 extends over 14 amino acids. Germline assignment: CDR1 LNHDA and CDR2 SQIVND (reference sequence). V lost 9 bases, J lost 4 bases, and 16 bases lay in between.

J is TRBJ1-1 and V is TRBV7-9, with D perhaps matching TRBD1 (5 bases). The V end lost 3 bases, the J end lost 5 bases, and 19 bases lay between the germline ends. The CDR3 consists of 16 residues. Germline assignment: CDR1 SEHNR and CDR2 FQNEAQ (reference sequence). Written as DNA, the CDR3 is TGTGCCAGCAGCTTCGGATTAGGCTACGAGGGGACTGAAGCTTTCTTT. As protein: CASSFGLGYEGTEAFF.

The rearrangement uses TRBV2 and TRBJ1-2, with a possible D match to TRBD1 (5 bases). This CDR3 contains 11 residues. V shed 7 bases and J shed 5 bases, with 8 bases lying between them. Germline CDR1 SNHLY, CDR2 FYNNEI. This CDR3 reads CASNRLYGYTF. The CDR3 nucleotides read TGTGCCAGCAACAGGCTTTATGGCTACACCTTC. The whole variable domain, remainder taken from reference TRBV2 and TRBJ1-2, is EPEVTQTPSHQVTQMGQEVILRCVPISNHLYFYWYRQILGQKVEFLVSFYNNEISEKSEIFDDQFSVERPDGSNFTLKIRSTKLEDSAMYFCASNRLYGYTFGSGTRLTVV.

The chain is built from TRBV7-6 and TRBJ2-7; 9 bases are shared with TRBD1. Germline V gene lookup returns CDR1 SGHVS and CDR2 FNYEAQ. The junction had 2 bases not matched to a gene; V was cut back by 5 bases and J by 6 bases. The CDR3 totals 12 residues. The CDR3 sequence is CASSGDRVEQYF. The CDR3 DNA reads TGTGCCAGCAGCGGGGACAGGGTCGAGCAGTACTTC.